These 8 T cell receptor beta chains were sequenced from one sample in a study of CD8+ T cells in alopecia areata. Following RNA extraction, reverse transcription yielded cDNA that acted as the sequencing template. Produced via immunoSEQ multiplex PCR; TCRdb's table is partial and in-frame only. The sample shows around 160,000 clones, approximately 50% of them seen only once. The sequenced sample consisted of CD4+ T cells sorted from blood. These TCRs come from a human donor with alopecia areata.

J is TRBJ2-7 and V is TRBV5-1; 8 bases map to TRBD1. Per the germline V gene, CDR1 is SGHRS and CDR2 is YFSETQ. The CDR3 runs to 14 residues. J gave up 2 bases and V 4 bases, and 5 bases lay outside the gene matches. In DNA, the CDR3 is TGCGCCAGCAGCGGAAGGACAGGGACCTACGAGCAGTACTTC. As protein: CASSGRTGTYEQYF.

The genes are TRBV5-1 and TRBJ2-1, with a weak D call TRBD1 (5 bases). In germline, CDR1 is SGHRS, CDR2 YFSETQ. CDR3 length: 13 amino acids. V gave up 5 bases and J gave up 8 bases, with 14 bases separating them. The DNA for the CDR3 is TGCGCCAGCAGGGAGCCAGGGCCGGATGAGCAGTTCTTC. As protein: CASREPGPDEQFF.

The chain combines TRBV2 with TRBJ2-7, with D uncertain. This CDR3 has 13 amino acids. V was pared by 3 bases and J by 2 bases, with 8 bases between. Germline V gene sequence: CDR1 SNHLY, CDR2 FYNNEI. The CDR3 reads CASSESQTYEQYF. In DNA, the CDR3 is TGTGCCAGCAGTGAGAGCCAGACCTACGAGCAGTACTTC.

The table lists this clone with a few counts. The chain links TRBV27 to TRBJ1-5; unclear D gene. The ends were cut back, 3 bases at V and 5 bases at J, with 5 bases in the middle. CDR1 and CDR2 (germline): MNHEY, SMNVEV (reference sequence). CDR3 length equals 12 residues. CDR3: CASSFLDQPQHF. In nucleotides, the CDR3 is TGTGCCAGCAGTTTTCTCGATCAGCCCCAGCATTTT.

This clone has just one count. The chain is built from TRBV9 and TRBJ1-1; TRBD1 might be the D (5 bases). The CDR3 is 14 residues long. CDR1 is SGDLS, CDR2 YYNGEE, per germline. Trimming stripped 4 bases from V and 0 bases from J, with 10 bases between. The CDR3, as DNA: TGTGCCAGCAGCCCCGGGGGTATGAACACTGAAGCTTTCTTT. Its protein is CASSPGGMNTEAFF.

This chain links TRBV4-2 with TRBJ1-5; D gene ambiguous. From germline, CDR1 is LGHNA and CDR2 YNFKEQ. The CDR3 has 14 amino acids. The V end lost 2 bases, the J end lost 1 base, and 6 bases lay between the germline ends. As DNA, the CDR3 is TGTGCCAGCAGCCAACTTTTGAGCAATCAGCCCCAGCATTTT. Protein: CASSQLLSNQPQHF.

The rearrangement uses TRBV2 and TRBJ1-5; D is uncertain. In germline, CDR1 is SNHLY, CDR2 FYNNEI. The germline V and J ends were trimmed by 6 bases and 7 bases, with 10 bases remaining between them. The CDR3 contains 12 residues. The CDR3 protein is CASRPFGQPQHF. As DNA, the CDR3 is TGTGCCAGCAGGCCCTTCGGCCAGCCCCAGCATTTT.

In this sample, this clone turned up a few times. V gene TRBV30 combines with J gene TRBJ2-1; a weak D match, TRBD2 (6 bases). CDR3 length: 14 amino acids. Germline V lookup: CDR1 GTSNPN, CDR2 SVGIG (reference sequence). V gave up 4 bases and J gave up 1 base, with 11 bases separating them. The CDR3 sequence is CAWNSGVSYNEQFF. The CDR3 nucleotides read TGTGCCTGGAATAGCGGAGTTTCCTACAATGAGCAGTTCTTC.